Presented here are 32 T cell receptor beta chains from one specimen sequenced in a study of blood T cell repertoires in COVID-19. Using immunoSEQ multiplex PCR, the repertoire was profiled, and TCRdb retains in-frame clones only, with some absent. The table records roughly 52,000 clones, around 83% of them present only once. Sequenced sample: peripheral blood. Receptors originate from a human donor in a cohort sampled during active COVID-19.

The V and J genes are TRBV3-1 (or the pseudogene TRBV3-2) and TRBJ2-7; possibly TRBD2 for D (7 bases). The CDR3 has 14 amino acids. CDR1 is LGHDT, CDR2 YNNKEL, per germline (reference sequence). Deletions cut 4 bases from V and 7 bases from J, with 17 bases between. The CDR3 DNA is TGTGCCAGCAGCCCTCTGACTAGCAGGGGTGAGCAGTACTTC. Translation gives CASSPLTSRGEQYF.

This chain uses TRBV4-1 with TRBJ2-7, with D possibly matching TRBD2 (6 bases). V dropped 1 base and J dropped 7 bases, with 11 bases sitting between them. The CDR3 spans 13 residues. Germline V gene data show CDR1 as MGHRA and CDR2 as YSYEKL. CDR3 region: CASSQGLVSEQYF. CDR3 nucleotide sequence: TGCGCCAGCAGCCAAGGACTAGTGAGTGAGCAGTACTTC.

The CDR3 here is CASSPITVTGVKGKGNTIYF. The CDR3 coding sequence is TGTGCCAGCTCACCAATTACCGTGACAGGGGTAAAAGGAAAAGGAAACACCATATATTTT. The gene calls are TRBV18 and TRBJ1-3, with TRBD1 matching over 8 bases. This CDR3 is built from 20 residues. The germline gives CDR1 KGHSH, CDR2 LQKENI. The trim removed 2 bases at V and 4 bases at J, leaving 19 bases unmatched.

In the case of this clone: The germline gene is not matched at one end of the junction; a read error may be the cause. This sequence joins TRBV3-1 (or the pseudogene TRBV3-2) and TRBJ2-3, with D maybe TRBD2 (6 bases). Germline CDR1 is LGHDT and CDR2 is YNNKEL (reference sequence). There are 17 residues in the CDR3. The CDR3 reads CASRQERSGPSTDTQYF. In DNA form, the CDR3 reads TGTGCCAGCAGACAAGAGAGGAGCGGGCCGAGCACAGATACGCAGTATTTT.

V is TRBV28 and J is TRBJ2-7; D is possibly TRBD1 (5 bases). Germline loops: CDR1 MDHEN, CDR2 SYDVKM. V lost 2 bases and J 6 bases, leaving 11 bases between the germline ends. The CDR3 has 13 residues. CDR3 loop: CASSLRAGSEQYF. CDR3 DNA: TGTGCCAGCAGTTTAAGGGCAGGGTCCGAGCAGTACTTC.

The chain couples TRBV5-4 to TRBJ1-3, with 8 bases fitting TRBD1. V lost 3 bases and J lost 2; bases outside the gene matches: 4. Per the germline V gene, CDR1 is SGHNT and CDR2 is YYREEE (reference sequence). The CDR3 loop spans 15 amino acids. The CDR3 region has the DNA TGTGCCAGCAGCTCCTTGACAGGGGCTGGAAACACCATATATTTT. Residues: CASSSLTGAGNTIYF.

The chain joins TRBV25-1 to TRBJ1-6, with a possible D match to TRBD1 (5 bases). Germline values: CDR1 MGHDK, CDR2 SYGVNS. Deletions cut 6 bases from V and 6 bases from J, with 15 bases between. The length of the CDR3 is 15 residues. This CDR3 is CASREKGRINSPLHF. CDR3 nucleotide sequence: TGTGCCAGCAGAGAAAAGGGGCGGATTAATTCACCCCTCCACTTT.

J is TRBJ2-1 and V is TRBV18, with TRBD1 matching over 7 bases. Germline V gene lookup returns CDR1 KGHSH and CDR2 LQKENI. The ends lost 6 bases at V and 7 bases at J; junction bases unmatched: 9. The CDR3 extends over 14 amino acids. The DNA for the CDR3 is TGTGCCAGCTCCTCGACAGGGCCGATGAATGAGCAGTTCTTC. As protein: CASSSTGPMNEQFF.

The V call is TRBV11-2, the J call TRBJ2-5, with TRBD2 as a possible D gene (5 bases). This CDR3 spans 12 amino acids. Per germline, CDR1 SGHAT and CDR2 FQNNGV. V shed 5 bases and J shed 4 bases, with 8 bases lying between them. The CDR3 DNA reads TGTGCCAGCAGCAGAGCGGCAGAGACCCAGTACTTC. As protein: CASSRAAETQYF.

The chain employs TRBV30 and TRBJ2-7, with 10 nucleotides matching TRBD1. This CDR3 has 13 amino acids. The germline CDR1 and CDR2 sequences are GTSNPN and SVGIG (reference sequence). CDR3 region: CAWSPRPGQGVAV. In nucleotides, the CDR3 is TGTGCCTGGAGTCCACGGCCAGGACAGGGGGTGGCGGTG.

The chain combines TRBV5-6 with TRBJ2-3; weak D call: TRBD2 (5 bases). The length of the CDR3 is 14 residues. V lost 4 bases and J 2 bases, leaving 11 bases between the germline ends. The V gene's germline CDR1 is SGHDT and CDR2 YYEEEE. The CDR3 reads CASSKDLATDTQYF. The CDR3 DNA reads TGTGCCAGCAGCAAGGATCTAGCCACAGATACGCAGTATTTT.

The chain recombines TRBV6-5 with TRBJ2-2, with a possible D match to TRBD2 (5 bases). This CDR3 is 15 amino acids long. Germline lookup yields CDR1 MNHEY and CDR2 SVGAGI. V was shortened by 6 bases and J by 2 bases, with 13 bases between the two germline ends. CDR3 sequence (DNA): TGTGCCAGCAGCGGGTGGGGAGATAACACCGGGGAGCTGTTTTTT. As protein: CASSGWGDNTGELFF.

This clone appeared a few times. This sequence joins TRBV27 and TRBJ1-5; 9 nucleotides match TRBD1. V lost 7 bases to trimming and J lost 4 bases; unmatched junction nucleotides: 11. Germline V gene sequence: CDR1 MNHEY, CDR2 SMNVEV (reference sequence). This CDR3 comprises 16 residues. CDR3: CASKVVSGTGNQPQHF. The CDR3 region has the DNA TGTGCCAGCAAAGTGGTATCCGGGACAGGGAATCAGCCCCAGCATTTT.

The rearrangement links TRBV6-6 to TRBJ1-1; D unresolved. From germline, CDR1 is MNHNY and CDR2 SVGAGI (reference sequence). Trimming removed 7 bases from V and 2 bases from J, with 14 bases in between. This CDR3 has 14 residues. In DNA, the CDR3 is TGTGCCAGCAACCCCGGAGTGGCTAACACTGAAGCTTTCTTT. Translating it yields CASNPGVANTEAFF.

The rearrangement uses TRBV6-1 and TRBJ2-1; a possible D gene is TRBD1 (5 bases). The CDR3 length is 14 residues. V was cut by 2 bases and J by 3 bases, with 8 bases left in between. Germline CDR1 MNHNS, CDR2 SASEGT. The CDR3 region is CASSEQGIYNEQFF. CDR3 DNA: TGTGCCAGCAGTGAACAGGGAATCTACAATGAGCAGTTCTTC.

The J gene is TRBJ1-1, the V gene TRBV11-3; TRBD1 might be the D (6 bases). V gave up 3 bases and J gave up 3 bases, with 8 bases separating them. The CDR3 covers 13 residues. Per germline, CDR1 SGHNT and CDR2 YENEEA. The CDR3: CASSFKGDTEAFF. As DNA, the CDR3 is TGTGCCAGCAGCTTTAAGGGGGACACTGAAGCTTTCTTT. Together with reference TRBV11-3 and TRBJ1-1, the CDR3 gives the full variable domain: EAGVVQSPRYKIIEKKQPVAFWCNPISGHNTLYWYLQNLGQGPELLIRYENEEAVDDSQLPKDRFSAERLKGVDSTLKIQPAELGDSAVYLCASSFKGDTEAFFGQGTRLTVV.

The chain carries TRBV2 and TRBJ2-7; D is perhaps TRBD2 (6 bases). This CDR3 is built from 14 residues. Germline CDR1 SNHLY, CDR2 FYNNEI. V dropped 4 bases and J dropped 0 bases, with 10 bases sitting between them. The CDR3 sequence is CASSVRGFSYEQYF. The CDR3 nucleotides read TGTGCCAGCAGTGTCCGGGGGTTCTCCTACGAGCAGTACTTC.

The chain carries TRBV12-5 and TRBJ2-1; TRBD1 agrees at 10 bases. Trimming took 1 base from V and 9 from J; bases not matched to a gene: 3. Per germline, CDR1 LGHNT and CDR2 FRNRAP. This CDR3 region has 14 residues. CDR3 in DNA: TGTGCTAGTGGTTTGGGACAGGGGGCGAGTGAGCAGTTCTTC. Its protein product is CASGLGQGASEQFF.

The CDR3 reads CSAGTAYGYTF. In DNA, the CDR3 is TGCAGCGCGGGGACAGCCTATGGCTACACCTTC. The gene calls are TRBV29-1 and TRBJ1-2; TRBD1 aligns across 7 bases. The germline V gene encodes CDR1 SQVTM and CDR2 ANQGSEA. V dropped 7 bases and J dropped 4; count of bases not matched to a gene: 3. The CDR3 is made up of 11 amino acids.

The chain employs TRBV3-1 (or the pseudogene TRBV3-2) and TRBJ1-6; perhaps TRBD1 as D (6 bases). This CDR3 contains 15 residues. Germline V gene data show CDR1 as LGHDT and CDR2 as YNNKEL (reference sequence). V lost 3 bases and J lost 8, with 14 bases in between. The CDR3 loop is CASSHTGGIHSPLHF. CDR3 sequence (DNA): TGTGCCAGCAGCCATACTGGGGGCATTCATTCACCCCTCCACTTT.

The chain employs TRBV14 and TRBJ2-3, with a tentative D call TRBD2 (6 bases). The CDR3 is 16 amino acids. Per the germline V gene, CDR1 is SGHDN and CDR2 is FVKESK. V was pared by 1 base and J by 0 bases, with 11 bases between. In DNA, the CDR3 is TGTGCCAGCAGCCAAGTAAGCGGAGGGAGCACAGATACGCAGTATTTT. Protein sequence: CASSQVSGGSTDTQYF.

The chain carries TRBV2 and TRBJ2-7; maybe TRBD1 (6 bases). CDR1 and CDR2 from the germline V gene are SNHLY and FYNNEI. Trimming removed 4 bases at V and 7 bases at J, with 14 bases between. The CDR3 is made up of 13 amino acids. Here the CDR3 reads CASSVRPQGEQYF. CDR3 nucleotide sequence: TGTGCCAGCAGTGTTAGGCCCCAGGGGGAGCAGTACTTC.

The CDR3 coding sequence is TGTGCCAGCAGCTTTTATTTACCTAGCGGACAAGAGACCCAGTACTTC. Translating it yields CASSFYLPSGQETQYF. This chain joins TRBV11-2 and TRBJ2-5, with 7 bases matching TRBD2. Trimming cost V 3 bases and J 2 bases; bases outside gene matches: 9. Germline V gives CDR1 SGHAT, CDR2 FQNNGV. CDR3 length equals 16 residues.

The V gene is TRBV7-3, the J gene TRBJ2-1, with 10 bases matching TRBD1. The germline gives CDR1 SGHTA, CDR2 FQGTGA. V gave up 2 bases and J gave up 5 bases; unmatched junction bases: 6. The CDR3 consists of 16 residues. CDR3 amino acids: CASSLASGQGHNEQFF. CDR3 bases: TGTGCCAGCAGCTTAGCATCGGGACAGGGGCACAATGAGCAGTTCTTC.

This rearrangement joins TRBV3-1 (or the pseudogene TRBV3-2) to TRBJ2-1; D remains ambiguous. The CDR3 is made up of 15 amino acids. V was clipped by 4 bases and J by 10 bases, with 20 bases between them. Germline CDR1 is LGHDT and CDR2 is YNNKEL (reference sequence). CDR3 sequence reads: CASSPPPVRSREQFF. CDR3 DNA: TGTGCCAGCAGCCCGCCCCCTGTCAGGTCAAGGGAGCAGTTCTTC.

This clone was recorded a few times. The CDR3 nucleotides read TGTGCCAGCAGCTTAGCGGCCAGTTACGAGCAGTACTTC. This translates into CASSLAASYEQYF. The chain has TRBV7-6 and TRBJ2-7, with D unclear. Trimming took off 0 bases at V and 4 bases at J, with 7 bases between the two ends. CDR3 length: 13 residues. The V gene's germline CDR1 is SGHVS and CDR2 FNYEAQ.

J is TRBJ1-1 and V is TRBV30; no clear D. The V end lost 4 bases, the J end lost 4 bases, and 10 bases lay between the germline ends. Germline CDR1 is GTSNPN and CDR2 is SVGIG (reference sequence). The CDR3 covers 12 residues. The CDR3 sequence: CAWTRGGTEAFF. The DNA of the CDR3 is TGTGCCTGGACGCGGGGAGGCACTGAAGCTTTCTTT.

The gene calls are TRBV25-1 and TRBJ2-1, with TRBD1 matching 7 bases. The V gene's germline CDR1 is MGHDK and CDR2 SYGVNS. The CDR3 is 17 residues long. V gave up 6 bases and J gave up 1 base; unmatched junction bases: 12. The CDR3 here is CASRPLTGKGSYNEQFF. The DNA of the CDR3 is TGTGCCAGCAGGCCCCTGACAGGGAAAGGATCCTACAATGAGCAGTTCTTC.

CDR3 sequence (DNA): TGTGCCAGCAGTTACTCAAACAGGGGGCTCGAGAACATTCAGTACTTC. Its translation: CASSYSNRGLENIQYF. The rearrangement links TRBV6-2 or TRBV6-3 to TRBJ2-4, with 9 bases that match TRBD1. Germline V gene sequence: CDR1 MNHEY, CDR2 SVGEGT. The CDR3 extends over 16 amino acids. The V and J ends lost 0 bases and 7 bases, in that order; junction bases with no gene match: 7.

This clone came up a few times. The V call is TRBV6-5, the J call TRBJ2-7; no reliable D call. This CDR3 spans 12 amino acids. With 5 bases removed from V and 7 bases from J, the gap between germline ends came to 12 bases. The germline V gene has CDR1 MNHEY and CDR2 SVGAGI. CDR3 sequence reads: CASSPRSGEQYF. CDR3 coding DNA: TGTGCCAGCAGTCCCAGATCCGGGGAGCAGTACTTC.

V gene TRBV2 combines with J gene TRBJ2-5, with 12 bases identical to TRBD1. J lost 2 bases, V lost 6 bases, and 4 bases had no gene match. The CDR3 has 15 residues. Germline V gives CDR1 SNHLY, CDR2 FYNNEI. The CDR3 loop reads CASRWDRGRQETQYF. CDR3 nucleotide sequence: TGTGCCAGCAGGTGGGACAGGGGGCGTCAAGAGACCCAGTACTTC.

The CDR3 protein is CASSLKFPQGAGTEAFF. The CDR3 DNA reads TGTGCCAGCAGCTTAAAATTTCCTCAGGGGGCAGGAACTGAAGCTTTCTTT. The V and J genes are TRBV13 and TRBJ1-1; 8 nucleotides align to TRBD1. This CDR3 has 17 residues. The ends lost 2 bases at V and 5 bases at J; junction bases unmatched: 13. Germline V gene sequence: CDR1 PRHDT, CDR2 FYEKMQ (reference sequence).